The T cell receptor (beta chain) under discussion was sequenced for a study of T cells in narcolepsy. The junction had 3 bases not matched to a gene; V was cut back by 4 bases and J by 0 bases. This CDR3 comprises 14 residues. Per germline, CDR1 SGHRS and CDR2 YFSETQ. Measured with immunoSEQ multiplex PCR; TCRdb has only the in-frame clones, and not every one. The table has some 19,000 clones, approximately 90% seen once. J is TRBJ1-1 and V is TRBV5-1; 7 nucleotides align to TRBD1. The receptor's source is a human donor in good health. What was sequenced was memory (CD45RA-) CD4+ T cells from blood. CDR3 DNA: TGCGCCAGCAGCGGGGGACAGATGAACACTGAAGCTTTCTTT. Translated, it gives CASSGGQMNTEAFF.